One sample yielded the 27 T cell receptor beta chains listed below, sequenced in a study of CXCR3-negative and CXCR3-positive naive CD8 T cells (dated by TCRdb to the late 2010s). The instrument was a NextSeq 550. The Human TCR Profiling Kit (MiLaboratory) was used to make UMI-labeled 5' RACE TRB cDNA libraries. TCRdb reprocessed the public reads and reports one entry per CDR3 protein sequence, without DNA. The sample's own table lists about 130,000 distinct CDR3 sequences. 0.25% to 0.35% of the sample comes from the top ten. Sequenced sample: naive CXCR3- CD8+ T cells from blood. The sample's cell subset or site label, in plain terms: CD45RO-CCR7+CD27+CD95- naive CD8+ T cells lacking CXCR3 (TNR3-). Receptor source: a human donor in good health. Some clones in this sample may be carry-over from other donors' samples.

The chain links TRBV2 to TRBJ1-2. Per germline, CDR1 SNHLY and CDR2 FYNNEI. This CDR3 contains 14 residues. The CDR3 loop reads CASSEPAQAYGYTF.

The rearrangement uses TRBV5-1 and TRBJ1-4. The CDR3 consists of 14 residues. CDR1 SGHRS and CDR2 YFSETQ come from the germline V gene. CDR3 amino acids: CASSHGMGGEKLFF.

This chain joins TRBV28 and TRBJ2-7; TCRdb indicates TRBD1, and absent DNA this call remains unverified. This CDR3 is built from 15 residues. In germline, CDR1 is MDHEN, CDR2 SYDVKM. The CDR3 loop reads CASSSGQGRLYEQYF.

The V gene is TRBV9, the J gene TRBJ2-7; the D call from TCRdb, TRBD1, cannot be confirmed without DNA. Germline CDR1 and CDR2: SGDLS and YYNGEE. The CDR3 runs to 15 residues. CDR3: CASSAAPPASYEQYF.

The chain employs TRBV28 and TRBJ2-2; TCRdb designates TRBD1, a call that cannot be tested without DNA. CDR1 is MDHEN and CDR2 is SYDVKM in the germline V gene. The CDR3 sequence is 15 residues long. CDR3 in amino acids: CASSLLDRNTGELFF.

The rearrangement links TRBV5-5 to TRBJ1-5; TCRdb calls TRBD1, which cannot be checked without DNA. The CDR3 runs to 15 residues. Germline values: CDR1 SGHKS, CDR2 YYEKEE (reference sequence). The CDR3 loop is CASSLQRQLNQPQHF.

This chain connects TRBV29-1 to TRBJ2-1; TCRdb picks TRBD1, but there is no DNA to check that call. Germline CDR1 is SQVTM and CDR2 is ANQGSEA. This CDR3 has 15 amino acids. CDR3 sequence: CSVERAGRSGNEQFF.

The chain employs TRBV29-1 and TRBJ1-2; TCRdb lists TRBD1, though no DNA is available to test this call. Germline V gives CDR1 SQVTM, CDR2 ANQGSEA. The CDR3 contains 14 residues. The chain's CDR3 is CSALVGTGVDGYTF.

CDR3 sequence reads: CASQVSRQIFYEQYF. V usage is TRBV12-3 or TRBV12-4 and J usage is TRBJ2-7. CDR3 size: 15 residues.

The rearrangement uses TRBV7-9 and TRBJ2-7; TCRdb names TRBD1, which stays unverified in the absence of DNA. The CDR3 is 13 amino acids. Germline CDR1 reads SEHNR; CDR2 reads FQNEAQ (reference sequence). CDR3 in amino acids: CASSPGGGYEQYF.

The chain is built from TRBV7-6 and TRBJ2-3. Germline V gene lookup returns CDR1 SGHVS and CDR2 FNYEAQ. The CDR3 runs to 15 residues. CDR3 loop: CASSFTGLAPDTQYF.

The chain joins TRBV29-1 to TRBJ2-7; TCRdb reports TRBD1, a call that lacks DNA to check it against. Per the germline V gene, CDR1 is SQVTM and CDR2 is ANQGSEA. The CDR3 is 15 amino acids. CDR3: CSVEIPSPGGIEQYF.

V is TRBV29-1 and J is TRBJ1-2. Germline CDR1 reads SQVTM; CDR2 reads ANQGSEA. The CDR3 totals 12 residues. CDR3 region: CSVDGQSYGYTF.

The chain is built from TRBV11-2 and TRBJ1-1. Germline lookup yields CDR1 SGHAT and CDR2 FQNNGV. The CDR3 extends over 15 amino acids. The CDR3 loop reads CASSLVAGSLTEAFF.

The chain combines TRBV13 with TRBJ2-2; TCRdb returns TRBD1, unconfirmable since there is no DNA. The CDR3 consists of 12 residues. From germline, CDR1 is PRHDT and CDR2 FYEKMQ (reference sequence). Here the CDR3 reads CATRTDTGELFF.

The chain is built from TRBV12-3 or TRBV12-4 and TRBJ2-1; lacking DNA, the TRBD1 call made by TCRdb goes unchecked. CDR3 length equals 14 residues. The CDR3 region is CASSPSVVHNQQFF.

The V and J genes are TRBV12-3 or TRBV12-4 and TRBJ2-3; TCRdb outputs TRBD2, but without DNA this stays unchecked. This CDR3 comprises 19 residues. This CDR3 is CASSLPGTSGRAVTDTQYF.

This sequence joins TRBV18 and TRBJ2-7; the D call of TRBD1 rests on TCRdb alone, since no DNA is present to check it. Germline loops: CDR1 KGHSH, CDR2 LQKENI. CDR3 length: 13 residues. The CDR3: CASADRVSYEQYF.

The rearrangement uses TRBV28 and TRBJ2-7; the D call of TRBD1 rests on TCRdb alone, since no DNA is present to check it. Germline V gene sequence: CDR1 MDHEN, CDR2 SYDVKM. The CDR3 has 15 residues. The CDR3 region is CASTEEGGVPFEQYF.

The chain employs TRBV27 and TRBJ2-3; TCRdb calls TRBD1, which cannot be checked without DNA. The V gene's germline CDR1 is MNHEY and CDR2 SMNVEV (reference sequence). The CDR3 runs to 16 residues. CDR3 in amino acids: CASIGPWDRDTDTQYF.

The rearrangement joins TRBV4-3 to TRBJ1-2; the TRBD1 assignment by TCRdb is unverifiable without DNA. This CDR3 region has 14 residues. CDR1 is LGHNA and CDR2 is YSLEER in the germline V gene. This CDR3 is CASSPAGGVRGYTF.

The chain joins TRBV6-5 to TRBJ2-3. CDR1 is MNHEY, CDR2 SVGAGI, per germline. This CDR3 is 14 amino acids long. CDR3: CASSTYTLKNTQYF.

The CDR3 loop is CSVEIRDTGELFF. The rearrangement joins TRBV29-1 to TRBJ2-2. The CDR3 is made up of 13 amino acids. Germline lookup yields CDR1 SQVTM and CDR2 ANQGSEA.

This CDR3 reads CASSDGTSGGNEQFF. This chain uses TRBV6-4 with TRBJ2-1; TCRdb designates TRBD2, a call that cannot be tested without DNA. Germline values: CDR1 MRHNA, CDR2 SNTAGT. This CDR3 spans 15 amino acids.

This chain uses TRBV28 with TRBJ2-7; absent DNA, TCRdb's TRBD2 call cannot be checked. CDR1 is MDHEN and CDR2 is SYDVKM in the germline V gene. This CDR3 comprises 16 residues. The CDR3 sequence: CASSLGWDGSFYEQYF.

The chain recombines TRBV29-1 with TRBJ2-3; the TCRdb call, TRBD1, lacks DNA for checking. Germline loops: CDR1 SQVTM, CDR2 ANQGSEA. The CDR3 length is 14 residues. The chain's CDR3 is CSVEGGVITGTQYF.

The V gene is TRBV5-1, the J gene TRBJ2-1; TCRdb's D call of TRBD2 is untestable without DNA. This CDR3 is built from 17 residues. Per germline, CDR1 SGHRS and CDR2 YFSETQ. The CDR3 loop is CASSFGEVSGIYSEQFF.